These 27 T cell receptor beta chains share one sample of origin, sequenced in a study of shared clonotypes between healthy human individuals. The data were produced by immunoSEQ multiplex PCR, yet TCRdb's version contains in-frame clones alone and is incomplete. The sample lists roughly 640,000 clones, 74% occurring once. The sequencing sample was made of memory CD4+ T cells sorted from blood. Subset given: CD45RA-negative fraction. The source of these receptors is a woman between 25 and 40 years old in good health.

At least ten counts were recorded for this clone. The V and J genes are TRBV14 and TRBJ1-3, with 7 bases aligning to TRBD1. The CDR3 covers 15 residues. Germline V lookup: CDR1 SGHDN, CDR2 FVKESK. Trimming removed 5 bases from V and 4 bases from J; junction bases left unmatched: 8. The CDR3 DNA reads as TGTGCCAGCAGCTTCAATCACAGGGGAGGAAACACCATATATTTT. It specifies CASSFNHRGGNTIYF.

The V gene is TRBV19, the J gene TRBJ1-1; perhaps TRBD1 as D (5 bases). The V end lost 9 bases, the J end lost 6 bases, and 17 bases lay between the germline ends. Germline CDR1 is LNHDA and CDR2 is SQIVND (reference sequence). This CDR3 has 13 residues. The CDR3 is CASSIHGGAEAFF. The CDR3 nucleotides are TGTGCCAGCTCAATCCACGGGGGGGCTGAAGCTTTCTTT.

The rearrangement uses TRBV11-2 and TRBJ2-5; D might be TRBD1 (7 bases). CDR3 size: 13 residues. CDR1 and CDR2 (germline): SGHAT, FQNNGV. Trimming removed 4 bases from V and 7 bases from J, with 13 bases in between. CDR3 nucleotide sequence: TGTGCCAGCAGCTCCAGGGGGGTGGTGACCCAGTACTTC. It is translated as CASSSRGVVTQYF.

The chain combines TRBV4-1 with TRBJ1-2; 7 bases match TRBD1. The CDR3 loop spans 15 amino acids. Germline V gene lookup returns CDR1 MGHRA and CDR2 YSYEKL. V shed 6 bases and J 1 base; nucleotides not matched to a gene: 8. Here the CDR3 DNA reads TGCGCCAGCAGTTCGCCACAGGGGTATAACTATGGCTACACCTTC. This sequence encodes CASSSPQGYNYGYTF.

CDR3 protein: CASSESRTGGKNIQYF. The CDR3, as DNA: TGTGCCAGCAGTGAATCTCGGACAGGGGGCAAAAACATTCAGTACTTC. J is TRBJ2-4 and V is TRBV25-1; 10 bases align to TRBD1. In germline, CDR1 is MGHDK, CDR2 SYGVNS. V was clipped by 1 base and J by 3 bases; unmatched bases: 3. The CDR3 is made up of 16 amino acids.

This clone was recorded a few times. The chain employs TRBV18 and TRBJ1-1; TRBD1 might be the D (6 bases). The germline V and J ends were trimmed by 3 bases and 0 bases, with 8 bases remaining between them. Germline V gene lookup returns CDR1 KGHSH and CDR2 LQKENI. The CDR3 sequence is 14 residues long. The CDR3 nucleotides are TGTGCCAGCTCACCGGGACACTTGAACACTGAAGCTTTCTTT. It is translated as CASSPGHLNTEAFF.

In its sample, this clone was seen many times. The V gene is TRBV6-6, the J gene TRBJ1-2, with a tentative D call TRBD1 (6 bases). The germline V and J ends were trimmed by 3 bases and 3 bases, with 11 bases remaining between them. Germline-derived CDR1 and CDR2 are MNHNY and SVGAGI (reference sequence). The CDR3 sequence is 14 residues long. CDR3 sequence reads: CASSYPGAYYGYTF. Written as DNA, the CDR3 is TGTGCCAGCAGTTATCCGGGGGCCTACTATGGCTACACCTTC.

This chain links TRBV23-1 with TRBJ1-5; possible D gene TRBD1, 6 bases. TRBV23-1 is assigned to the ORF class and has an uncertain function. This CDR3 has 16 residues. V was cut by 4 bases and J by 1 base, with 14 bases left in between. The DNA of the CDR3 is TGCGCCAGCAGTCCCTCGGACAGTGACAGCAATCAGCCCCAGCATTTT. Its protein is CASSPSDSDSNQPQHF.

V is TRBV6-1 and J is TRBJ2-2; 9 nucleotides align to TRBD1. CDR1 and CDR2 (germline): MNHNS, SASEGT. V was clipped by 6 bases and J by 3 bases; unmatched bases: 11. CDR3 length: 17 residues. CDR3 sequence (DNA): TGTGCCAGCAGCGAATACGGTACAGGGGGCTACACCGGGGAGCTGTTTTTT. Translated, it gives CASSEYGTGGYTGELFF.

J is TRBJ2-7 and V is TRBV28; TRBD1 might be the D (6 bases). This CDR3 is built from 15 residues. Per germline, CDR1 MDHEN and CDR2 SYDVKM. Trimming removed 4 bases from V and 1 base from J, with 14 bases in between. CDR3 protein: CASSSPGQMSYEQYF. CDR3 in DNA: TGTGCCAGCAGTTCCCCCGGACAGATGTCCTACGAGCAGTACTTC.

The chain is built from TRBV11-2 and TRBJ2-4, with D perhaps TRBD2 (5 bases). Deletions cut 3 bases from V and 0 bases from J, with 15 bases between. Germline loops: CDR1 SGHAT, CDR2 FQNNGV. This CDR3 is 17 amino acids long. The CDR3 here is CASSFNVGKLAKNIQYF. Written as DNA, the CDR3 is TGTGCCAGCAGCTTTAATGTCGGGAAATTAGCCAAAAACATTCAGTACTTC.

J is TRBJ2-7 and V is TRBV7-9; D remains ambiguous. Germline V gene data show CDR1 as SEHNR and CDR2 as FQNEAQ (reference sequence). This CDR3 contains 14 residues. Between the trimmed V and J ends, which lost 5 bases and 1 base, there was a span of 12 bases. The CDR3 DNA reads TGTGCCAGCAGCCCCCGGGTGAAGTCCTACGAGCAGTACTTC. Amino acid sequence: CASSPRVKSYEQYF.

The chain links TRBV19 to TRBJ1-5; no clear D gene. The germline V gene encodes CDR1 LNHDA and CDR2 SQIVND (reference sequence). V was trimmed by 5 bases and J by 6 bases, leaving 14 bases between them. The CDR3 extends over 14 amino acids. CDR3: CASSGLIGGQPQHF. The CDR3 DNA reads TGTGCCAGTAGTGGCCTCATAGGTGGTCAGCCCCAGCATTTT. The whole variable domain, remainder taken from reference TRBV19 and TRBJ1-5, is DGGITQSPKYLFRKEGQNVTLSCEQNLNHDAMYWYRQDPGQGLRLIYYSQIVNDFQKGDIAEGYSVSREKKESFPLTVTSAQKNPTAFYLCASSGLIGGQPQHFGDGTRLSIL.

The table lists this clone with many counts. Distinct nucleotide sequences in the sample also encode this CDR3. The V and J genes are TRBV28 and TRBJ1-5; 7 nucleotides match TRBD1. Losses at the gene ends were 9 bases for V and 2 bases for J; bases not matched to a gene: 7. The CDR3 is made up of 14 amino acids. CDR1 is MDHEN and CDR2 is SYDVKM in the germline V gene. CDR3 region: CASKQGGGNQPQHF. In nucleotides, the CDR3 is TGTGCCAGTAAGCAGGGGGGAGGCAATCAGCCCCAGCATTTT. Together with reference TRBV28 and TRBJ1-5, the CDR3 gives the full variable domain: DVKVTQSSRYLVKRTGEKVFLECVQDMDHENMFWYRQDPGLGLRLIYFSYDVKMKEKGDIPEGYSVSREKKERFSLILESASTNQTSMYLCASKQGGGNQPQHFGDGTRLSIL.

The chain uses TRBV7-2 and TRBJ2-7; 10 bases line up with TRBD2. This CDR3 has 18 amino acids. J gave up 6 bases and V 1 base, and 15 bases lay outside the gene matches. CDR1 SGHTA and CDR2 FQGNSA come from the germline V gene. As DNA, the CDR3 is TGTGCCAGCAGCTTAGTAGCGGGAGGCCGGGGCCCACGTGGCGAGCAGTACTTC. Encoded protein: CASSLVAGGRGPRGEQYF. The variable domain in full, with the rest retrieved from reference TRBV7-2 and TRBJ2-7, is GAGVSQSPSNKVTEKGKDVELRCDPISGHTALYWYRQSLGQGLEFLIYFQGNSAPDKSGLPSDRFSAERTGGSVSTLTIQRTQQEDSAVYLCASSLVAGGRGPRGEQYFGPGTRLTVT.

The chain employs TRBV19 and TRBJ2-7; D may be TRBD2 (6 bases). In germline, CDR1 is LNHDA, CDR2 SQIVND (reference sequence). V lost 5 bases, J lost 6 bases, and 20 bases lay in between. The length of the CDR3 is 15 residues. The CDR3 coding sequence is TGTGCCAGTAGTCTAAAATCAGCGGGTACTCTCGAGCAGTACTTC. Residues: CASSLKSAGTLEQYF. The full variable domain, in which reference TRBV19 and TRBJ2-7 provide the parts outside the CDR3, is DGGITQSPKYLFRKEGQNVTLSCEQNLNHDAMYWYRQDPGQGLRLIYYSQIVNDFQKGDIAEGYSVSREKKESFPLTVTSAQKNPTAFYLCASSLKSAGTLEQYFGPGTRLTVT.

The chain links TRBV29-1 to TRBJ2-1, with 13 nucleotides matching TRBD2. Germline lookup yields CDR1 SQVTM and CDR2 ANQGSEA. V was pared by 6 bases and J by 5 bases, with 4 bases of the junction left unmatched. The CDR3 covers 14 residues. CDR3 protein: CSVAGTSGDNEQFF. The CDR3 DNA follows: TGCAGCGTCGCCGGGACTAGCGGGGACAATGAGCAGTTCTTC.

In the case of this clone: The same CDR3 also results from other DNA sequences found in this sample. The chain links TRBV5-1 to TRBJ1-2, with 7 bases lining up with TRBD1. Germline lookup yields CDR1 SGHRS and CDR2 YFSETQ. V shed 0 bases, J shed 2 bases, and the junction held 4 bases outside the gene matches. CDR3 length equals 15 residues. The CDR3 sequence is CASSLEGGGNYGYTF. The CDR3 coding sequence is TGCGCCAGCAGCTTGGAAGGGGGCGGGAACTATGGCTACACCTTC.

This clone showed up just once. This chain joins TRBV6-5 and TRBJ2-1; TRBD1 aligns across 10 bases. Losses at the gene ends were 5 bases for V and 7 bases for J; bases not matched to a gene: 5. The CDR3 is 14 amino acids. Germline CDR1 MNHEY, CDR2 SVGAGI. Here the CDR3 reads CASSKGQGRNEQFF. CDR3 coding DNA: TGTGCCAGCAGTAAGGGACAGGGGCGGAATGAGCAGTTCTTC.

CDR3: CASSLSDRGFGYTF. In nucleotides, the CDR3 is TGTGCCAGCAGCTTAAGCGACAGGGGTTTTGGCTACACCTTC. The chain recombines TRBV7-9 with TRBJ1-2; 8 nucleotides agree with TRBD1. The CDR3 is 14 amino acids. Germline loops: CDR1 SEHNR, CDR2 FQNEAQ (reference sequence). V lost 2 bases and J lost 7; bases outside the gene matches: 6.

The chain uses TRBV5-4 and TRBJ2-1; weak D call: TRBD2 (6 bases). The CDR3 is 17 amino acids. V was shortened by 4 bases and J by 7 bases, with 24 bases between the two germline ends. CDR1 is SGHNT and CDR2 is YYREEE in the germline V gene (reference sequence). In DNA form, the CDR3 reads TGTGCCAGCAGCACCCCTTTGGGGGAGGTCGGTGGGAATGAGCAGTTCTTC. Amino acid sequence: CASSTPLGEVGGNEQFF.

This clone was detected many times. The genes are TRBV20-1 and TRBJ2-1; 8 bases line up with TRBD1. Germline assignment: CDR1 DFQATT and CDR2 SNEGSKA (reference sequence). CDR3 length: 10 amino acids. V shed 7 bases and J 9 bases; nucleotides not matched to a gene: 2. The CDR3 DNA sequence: TGCAGTGGACAGGGGTTTGAGCAGTTCTTC. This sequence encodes CSGQGFEQFF.

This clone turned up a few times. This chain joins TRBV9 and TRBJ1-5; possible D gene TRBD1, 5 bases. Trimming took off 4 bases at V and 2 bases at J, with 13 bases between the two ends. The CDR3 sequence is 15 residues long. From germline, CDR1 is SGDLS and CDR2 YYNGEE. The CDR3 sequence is CASSPGALGNQPQHF. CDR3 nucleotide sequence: TGTGCCAGCAGCCCTGGGGCGCTTGGCAATCAGCCCCAGCATTTT.

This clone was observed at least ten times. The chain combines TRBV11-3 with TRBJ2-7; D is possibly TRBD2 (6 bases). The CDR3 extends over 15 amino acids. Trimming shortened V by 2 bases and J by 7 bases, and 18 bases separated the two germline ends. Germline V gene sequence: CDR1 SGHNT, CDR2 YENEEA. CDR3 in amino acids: CASSLSGGPWWEQYF. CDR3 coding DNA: TGTGCCAGCAGCTTAAGCGGAGGGCCCTGGTGGGAGCAGTACTTC. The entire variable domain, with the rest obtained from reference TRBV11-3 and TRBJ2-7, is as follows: EAGVVQSPRYKIIEKKQPVAFWCNPISGHNTLYWYLQNLGQGPELLIRYENEEAVDDSQLPKDRFSAERLKGVDSTLKIQPAELGDSAVYLCASSLSGGPWWEQYFGPGTRLTVT.

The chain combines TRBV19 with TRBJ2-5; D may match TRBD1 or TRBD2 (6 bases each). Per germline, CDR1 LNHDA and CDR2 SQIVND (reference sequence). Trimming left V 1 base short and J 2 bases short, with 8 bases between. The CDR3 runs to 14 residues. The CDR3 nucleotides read TGTGCCAGTAGTATAGGCGGGACACAAGAGACCCAGTACTTC. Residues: CASSIGGTQETQYF.

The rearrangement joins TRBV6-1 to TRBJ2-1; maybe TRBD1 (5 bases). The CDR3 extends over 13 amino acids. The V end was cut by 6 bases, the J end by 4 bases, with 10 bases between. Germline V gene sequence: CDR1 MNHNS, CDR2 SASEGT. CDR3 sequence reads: CASSSTVYNEQFF. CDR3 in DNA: TGTGCCAGCAGCTCGACAGTTTACAATGAGCAGTTCTTC.

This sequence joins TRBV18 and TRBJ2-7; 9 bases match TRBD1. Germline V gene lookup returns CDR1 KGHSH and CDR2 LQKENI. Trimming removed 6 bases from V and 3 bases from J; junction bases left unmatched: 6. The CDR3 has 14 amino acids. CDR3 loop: CASSPGGQGYEQYF. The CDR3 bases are TGTGCCAGCTCCCCCGGGGGACAGGGCTACGAGCAGTACTTC.